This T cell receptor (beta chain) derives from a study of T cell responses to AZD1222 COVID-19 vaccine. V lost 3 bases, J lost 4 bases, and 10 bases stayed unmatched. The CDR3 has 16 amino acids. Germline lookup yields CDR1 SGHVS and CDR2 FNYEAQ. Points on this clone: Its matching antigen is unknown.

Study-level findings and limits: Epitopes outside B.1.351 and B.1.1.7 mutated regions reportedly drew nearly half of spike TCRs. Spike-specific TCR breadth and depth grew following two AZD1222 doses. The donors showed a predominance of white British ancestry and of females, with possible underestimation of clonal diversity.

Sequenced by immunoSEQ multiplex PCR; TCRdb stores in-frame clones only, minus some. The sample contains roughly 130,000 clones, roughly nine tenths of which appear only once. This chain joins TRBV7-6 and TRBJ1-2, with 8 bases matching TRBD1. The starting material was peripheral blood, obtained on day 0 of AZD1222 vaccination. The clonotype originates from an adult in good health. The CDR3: CASSFTAGGDGYGYTF. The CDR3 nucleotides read TGTGCCAGCAGCTTCACGGCAGGGGGCGACGGCTATGGCTACACCTTC.